This record concerns one T cell receptor (beta chain) sequence. The antigen remains unidentified. This record belongs to a study of metastatic and nonmetastatic thyroid tumors. Points from the study as a whole: Benign nodules reportedly had significantly lower TCR beta diversity than malignant thyroid tumors in blood and tumor.

No patient had received any treatment before thyroid surgery. Original analysis: A classifier for distant metastasis in papillary thyroid cancer was constructed using CDR3 differences observed across clinicopathological groups. TCRdb reprocessed the PCR reads via MiXCR. Clone size and V and J calls follow TCRdb, not the original study. The sample consists of some 23,000 clones, roughly 24% of them appearing once. This TCR derives from a female donor with papillary thyroid cancer or a benign thyroid nodule (not recorded which). Some clones in this sample may be carry-over from other donors' samples. Sequencing used tumor tissue.

In DNA, the CDR3 is TGTGCCAACACGCGGTGGGGGAGTTCCTACAATGAGCAGTTCTTC. The encoded protein is CANTRWGSSYNEQFF. The chain is built from TRBV6-8 and TRBJ2-1; D tentatively reads TRBD1 or TRBD2 (5 bases each). This CDR3 comprises 15 residues. Germline CDR1 reads MNHGY; CDR2 reads SAAAGT. V lost 10 bases and J lost 1, with 17 bases in between.